This T cell receptor (beta chain) derives from a study of cytomegalovirus exposure and HLA in healthy donors. This clone was seen more than once but under ten times. The PCR employed 60 Vbeta primers together with 13 Jbeta primers. Generated by immunoSEQ multiplex PCR, the TCRdb table keeps only in-frame clones and is missing some. The table lists about 170,000 clones, approximately 72% of them singletons. The CDR3 has 16 amino acids. V lost 3 bases, J lost 6 bases, and 5 bases stayed unmatched. CDR1 ENHRY and CDR2 SYGVKD come from the germline V gene. This clonotype originated in a middle-aged man in good health and CMV-seropositive. The sample taken for sequencing was PBMCs. The chain recombines TRBV10-3 with TRBJ1-6; TRBD1 matches at 10 bases. The CDR3 reads CAISEAGQGSNSPLHF. In nucleotides, the CDR3 is TGTGCCATCAGTGAAGCGGGACAGGGGTCTAATTCACCCCTCCACTTT.